A single sample is the source of the 25 T cell receptor beta chains below, sequenced in a study of regulatory T cells in long-lasting Graves disease. Time point meaning: newly diagnosed GD, antithyroid drugs for less than 3 months. Following extraction of RNA from PBMCs, that RNA was used to make the TCR library. Researchers made TCR beta libraries by using iRepertoire HTBI primers and running Arm-PCR on CDR3 regions. MiXCR was run by TCRdb on the multiplex PCR reads, yielding one entry per CDR3 protein. The sample includes approximately 540,000 distinct CDR3 sequences, 12% seen only once; the top ten take around 9.3%. The sample was also linked to a second study, of T cells in Graves' hyperthyroidism and ophthalmopathy.

Sequencing used peripheral blood mononuclear cells (PBMCs), obtained at new diagnosis, from a patient treated with antithyroid drugs. These receptors came from a young woman with Graves disease.

This clonotype was seen repeatedly, ten times or more. V gene TRBV28 combines with J gene TRBJ1-2; D is ambiguous. The V and J ends lost 2 bases and 8 bases respectively, with 21 bases between them. This CDR3 is built from 16 residues. Germline-derived CDR1 and CDR2 are MDHEN and SYDVKM. This CDR3 is CASSLPRPEFKSGYTF. The CDR3 bases are TGTGCCAGCAGTTTACCCCGCCCGGAGTTCAAATCCGGCTACACCTTC.

The CDR3 nucleotides read TGTGCCAGTAGTATTGTGGGAGCGGGACAGGGATTCCCCTACGAGCAGTACTTC. Encoded protein: CASSIVGAGQGFPYEQYF. The chain couples TRBV19 to TRBJ2-7, with 9 bases identical to TRBD1. Looked up from germline, CDR1 is LNHDA and CDR2 is SQIVND (reference sequence). This CDR3 is built from 18 residues. J lost 2 bases, V lost 3 bases, and 14 bases had no gene match.

This clonotype has at least ten counts. The chain links TRBV7-2 to TRBJ2-1, with TRBD2 matching 11 bases. Per the germline V gene, CDR1 is SGHTA and CDR2 is FQGNSA. Trimming removed 5 bases from V and 6 bases from J; junction bases left unmatched: 18. This CDR3 region has 19 residues. The CDR3 DNA sequence: TGTGCCAGCAGCCCGTTGTGGTGGCTAGCGGGAGGAAGGGGCAATGAGCAGTTCTTC. It specifies CASSPLWWLAGGRGNEQFF.

This clonotype was counted between two and nine times. The chain employs TRBV6-5 and TRBJ2-1, with 7 positions matching TRBD1. Per the germline V gene, CDR1 is MNHEY and CDR2 is SVGAGI. With 2 bases clipped from V and 2 bases from J, the junction kept 3 bases outside the gene matches. This CDR3 has 15 residues. CDR3 sequence: CASSYGQVTYNEQFF. The CDR3 coding sequence is TGTGCCAGCAGTTACGGACAGGTTACCTACAATGAGCAGTTCTTC.

This clonotype was picked up many times. The chain is built from TRBV24-1 and TRBJ2-1; tentatively, D is TRBD2 (5 bases). V was pared by 3 bases and J by 4 bases, with 12 bases between. CDR1 and CDR2 (germline): KGHDR, SFDVKD. The CDR3 contains 15 residues. The CDR3 reads CATSDPTRVYNEQFF. DNA for the CDR3: TGTGCCACCAGTGATCCTACTAGAGTTTACAATGAGCAGTTCTTC.

About this clonotype itself: Just one base apart from a much larger clone, this may be a read error. V usage is TRBV6-5 and J usage is TRBJ2-7, with TRBD2 matching over 10 bases. Germline V gives CDR1 MNHEY, CDR2 SVGAGI. The V segment lost 0 bases and the J segment 0 bases; nucleotides outside the gene matches: 11. The CDR3 covers 19 residues. The CDR3: CASSYSLGASGRSSYEQYF. CDR3 nucleotides: TGTGCCAGCAGTTACTCCCTTGGGGCTAGCGGGAGATCCTCCTACGAGCAGTACTTC.

This clonotype was observed at least ten times. V is TRBV5-1 and J is TRBJ2-7; 10 bases agree with TRBD1. Germline CDR1 is SGHRS and CDR2 is YFSETQ. CDR3 length: 15 amino acids. V was pared by 3 bases and J by 5 bases, with 8 bases of the junction left unmatched. Written as DNA, the CDR3 is TGCGCCAGCAGCTATAGACCGGGACAGGGGAACGAGCAGTACTTC. Protein product: CASSYRPGQGNEQYF.

The CDR3 nucleotides read TGTGCCAGCAGTGAAGGGTGGGGCCCCGGGGGTGAAAAACTGTTTTTT. Translation: CASSEGWGPGGEKLFF. V and J are TRBV6-1 and TRBJ1-4, with a tentative D call TRBD1 (5 bases). The CDR3 runs 16 residues. Germline V gene sequence: CDR1 MNHNS, CDR2 SASEGT. Between the trimmed V and J ends, which lost 1 base and 7 bases, there was a span of 16 bases.

At least ten counts were recorded for this clonotype. V and J are TRBV7-3 and TRBJ2-1; TRBD2 is a possible D gene (5 bases). The CDR3 has 15 amino acids. The V gene lost 1 base and the J gene lost 4 bases, with 11 bases spanning the gap. CDR1 and CDR2 from the germline V gene are SGHTA and FQGTGA. As DNA, the CDR3 is TGTGCCAGCAGCTTAAGGAGCGGCTCATACAATGAGCAGTTCTTC. Translated, it gives CASSLRSGSYNEQFF.

This clonotype was recorded a few times. The rearrangement joins TRBV19 to TRBJ2-3; 8 bases map to TRBD2. The CDR3 contains 16 residues. Germline assignment: CDR1 LNHDA and CDR2 SQIVND (reference sequence). The ends lost 5 bases at V and 1 base at J; junction bases unmatched: 8. The CDR3 reads CASSFARRGGTDTQYF. Written as DNA, the CDR3 is TGTGCCAGTAGTTTTGCCCGGCGGGGGGGCACAGATACGCAGTATTTT.

To note about this clonotype: This may be a read error: a much more frequent sequence differs by one nucleotide. No DNA is shown, since the ends of the CDR3 on it are uncertain; the CDR3 is the one TCRdb lists. The chain links TRBV19 to TRBJ2-7; the table's D call TRBD1 went unverified against the DNA. The V gene's germline CDR1 is LNHDA and CDR2 SQIVND (reference sequence). The CDR3 is 14 amino acids in total, end residues counted. CDR3 protein: CATRPGFGAGEQYF.

This clonotype was counted at least ten times. This chain uses TRBV30 with TRBJ2-7, with D tentatively TRBD1 (6 bases). Germline V gene sequence: CDR1 GTSNPN, CDR2 SVGIG (reference sequence). The CDR3 contains 16 residues. Trimming removed 0 bases from V and 5 bases from J, with 20 bases in between. CDR3 protein: CAWSVPGTLRPNEQYF. CDR3 nucleotides: TGTGCCTGGAGTGTACCCGGGACACTGAGACCTAACGAGCAGTACTTC.

This clonotype was seen repeatedly, ten times or more. The rearrangement joins TRBV11-2 to TRBJ2-2; a weak D match, TRBD2 (6 bases). The V gene lost 4 bases and the J gene lost 6 bases, with 6 bases spanning the gap. Germline CDR1 SGHAT, CDR2 FQNNGV. The CDR3 spans 12 residues. The CDR3 nucleotides read TGTGCCAGCAGCTGGGGGGCCGGGGAGCTGTTTTTT. Translated, it gives CASSWGAGELFF.

V gene TRBV9 combines with J gene TRBJ1-1, with unresolved D. Germline CDR1 is SGDLS and CDR2 is YYNGEE. V was cut by 4 bases and J by 1 base, with 11 bases left in between. The CDR3 runs to 14 residues. CDR3: CASSPSSQNTEAFF. The CDR3 DNA reads as TGTGCCAGCAGCCCCTCTTCACAGAACACTGAAGCTTTCTTT. Filled out from reference TRBV9 and TRBJ1-1, the complete variable domain reads DSGVTQTPKHLITATGQRVTLRCSPRSGDLSVYWYQQSLDQGLQFLIQYYNGEERAKGNILERFSAQQFPDLHSELNLSSLELGDSALYFCASSPSSQNTEAFFGQGTRLTVV.

This clonotype has at least ten counts. The chain employs TRBV6-1 and TRBJ2-7; D is possibly TRBD2 (7 bases). Trimming removed 2 bases at V and 6 bases at J, with 11 bases between. CDR3 length: 13 amino acids. Germline V gene data show CDR1 as MNHNS and CDR2 as SASEGT. CDR3 sequence reads: CASSERGAREQYF. The CDR3 nucleotides are TGTGCCAGCAGTGAACGGGGGGCTCGCGAGCAGTACTTC.

Of note for this clonotype: Being one base from a much bigger clone, this may be a read error. The chain couples TRBV7-9 to TRBJ2-1; D gene uncertain. The CDR3 contains 14 residues. Germline CDR1 and CDR2: SEHNR and FQNEAQ (reference sequence). Trimming took 1 base from V and 6 from J, leaving 10 bases between them. For the CDR3, the DNA is TGTGCCAGCAGCTTAGAGTCACTATGCAATGAGCAGTTCTTC. Translation gives CASSLESLCNEQFF.

In its sample, this clonotype was seen a few times. At one of its ends the junction is not consistent with the germline gene, which may arise from a read error. This rearrangement joins TRBV30 to TRBJ1-2, with 7 positions matching TRBD1. CDR1 and CDR2 (germline): GTSNPN, SVGIG (reference sequence). CDR3 size: 15 residues. In DNA form, the CDR3 reads TGTGCCTGGAGGAGTTGGGACAGTGTAGACTATGGCTACGCCTTC. Translated: CAWRSWDSVDYGYAF.

The table lists this clonotype with a few counts. V and J are TRBV30 and TRBJ1-2; D unresolved. CDR1 is GTSNPN, CDR2 SVGIG, per germline (reference sequence). The CDR3 covers 12 residues. V was trimmed by 0 bases and J by 8 bases, leaving 10 bases between them. The CDR3: CAWSVWSGGYTF. As DNA, the CDR3 is TGTGCCTGGAGTGTCTGGTCGGGCGGCTACACCTTC.

This clonotype was picked up many times. V gene TRBV11-2 combines with J gene TRBJ1-2; D uncertain. V was clipped by 6 bases and J by 2 bases, with 22 bases between them. The CDR3 runs to 17 residues. Germline V lookup: CDR1 SGHAT, CDR2 FQNNGV. The CDR3 here is CASSFPVVGRENYGYTF. The DNA of the CDR3 is TGTGCCAGCAGTTTCCCGGTGGTGGGCAGAGAAAACTATGGCTACACCTTC.

This clonotype occurred many times. The chain uses TRBV6-1 and TRBJ1-2; TRBD1 matches 7 bases. Germline values: CDR1 MNHNS, CDR2 SASEGT. CDR3 length equals 15 residues. The V gene end was trimmed by 6 bases and the J gene end by 4 bases; junction bases not matched to a gene: 11. CDR3 bases: TGTGCCAGCAGACCCGACAGGGAGGCTGGCTATGGCTACACCTTC. It encodes CASRPDREAGYGYTF.

This clonotype came up many times. The chain recombines TRBV9 with TRBJ2-1; TRBD1 is a possible D gene (6 bases). Germline V gene lookup returns CDR1 SGDLS and CDR2 YYNGEE. CDR3 length: 15 amino acids. Trimming cost V 0 bases and J 4 bases, with 11 bases left between them. Here the CDR3 reads CASSVAGEIYNEQFF. The CDR3 nucleotides are TGTGCCAGCAGCGTAGCAGGGGAAATATACAATGAGCAGTTCTTC.

Ten or more counts support this clonotype. The chain couples TRBV28 to TRBJ2-7, with 9 bases lining up with TRBD2. The trim removed 8 bases at V and 3 bases at J, leaving 14 bases unmatched. CDR1 is MDHEN and CDR2 is SYDVKM in the germline V gene. CDR3 size: 16 residues. The CDR3 bases are TGTGCCAGCGGCCCCCGGGCCGGGACTAGCTTCTACGAGCAGTACTTC. It yields the protein CASGPRAGTSFYEQYF.

This clonotype was picked up many times. The V gene is TRBV12-3 or TRBV12-4, the J gene TRBJ1-1; TRBD1 is a possible D gene (6 bases). Trimming left V 4 bases short and J 0 bases short, with 15 bases between. This CDR3 is 16 amino acids long. CDR3 region: CASSSVGGQMNTEAFF. The CDR3 coding sequence is TGTGCCAGCAGTTCCGTTGGCGGACAGATGAACACTGAAGCTTTCTTT.

This clonotype was observed many times. This chain joins TRBV18 and TRBJ2-3, with D perhaps matching TRBD2 (6 bases). This CDR3 comprises 14 residues. Germline CDR1 is KGHSH and CDR2 is LQKENI. The germline V and J ends were trimmed by 8 bases and 1 base, with 13 bases remaining between them. The CDR3 region is CASSPASGTDTQYF. The CDR3 DNA reads as TGTGCCAGCAGTCCGGCTAGCGGCACAGATACGCAGTATTTT.

Many counts were recorded for this clonotype. The V call is TRBV6-2 or TRBV6-3, the J call TRBJ2-3, with unresolved D. V shed 7 bases and J shed 11 bases, with 13 bases lying between them. Germline CDR1 reads MNHEY; CDR2 reads SVGEGT. This CDR3 comprises 11 residues. CDR3 bases: TGTGCCAGCACCCAACTGGACCGGCAGTATTTT. Translating gives CASTQLDRQYF.